What follows are 2 T cell receptor beta chains derived from one specimen sequenced in a study of regulatory T cells in long-lasting Graves disease (dated by TCRdb to about 2021). The time point label on this specimen signifies: persistent/refractory GD, antithyroid drugs over 5 years with positive TRAb. For both TCR sequencing and RNA sequencing, RNA was extracted from PBMCs in TRIzol. Libraries came from multiplex PCR. Sequencing relied on an Illumina HiSeq 4000. iRepertoire HTBI primers and Arm-PCR amplification of CDR3 regions were used to construct TCR beta libraries. In TCRdb, the public reads were trimmed at Q25 with fastp and aligned with MiXCR, with productive beta chains retained. Each entry is one CDR3 protein sequence, shown with its most common DNA and genes. This sample is represented by roughly 400,000 distinct CDR3 sequences; less than 25% of them were singletons. In total, the top ten clones hold 20% to 25% of the sample.

Sequences were derived from peripheral blood mononuclear cells (PBMCs), sampled when the disease was refractory, from a patient treated with antithyroid drugs. All receptors come from a female donor with Graves disease.

The V and J genes are TRBV5-6 and TRBJ2-7; D gene uncertain. V was clipped by 4 bases and J by 0 bases, with 11 bases between them. Germline V CDR1 and CDR2: SGHDT, YYEEEE. This CDR3 is built from 14 residues. The CDR3 DNA reads TGTGCCAGCAGCGGGCCCGGGTTCTCCTACGAGCAGTACTTC. It specifies CASSGPGFSYEQYF.

CDR3 in DNA: TGTGCCAGCAGTTCCGATCCAGATACGCAGTATTTT. Its protein is CASSSDPDTQYF. The chain links TRBV12-3 or TRBV12-4 to TRBJ2-3; D is uncertain. This CDR3 comprises 12 residues. Deletions cut 4 bases from V and 4 bases from J, with 6 bases between.